The 21 T cell receptor beta chains presented below share a single source sample, sequenced in a study of response to subunit inactivated influenza vaccine. Via MiXCR, TCRdb re-called the RT-PCR reads, giving one row per CDR3 protein. In the table there are some 850,000 distinct CDR3 sequences, roughly 18% of which are singletons. The sequenced sample was PBMCs from blood, obtained roughly 5 days after vaccination. The receptor set was obtained from a man aged 45 to 65 who received an inactivated influenza vaccine.

The chain uses TRBV3-1 and TRBJ2-1; possibly TRBD2 for D (6 bases). Germline V gene lookup returns CDR1 LGHDT and CDR2 YNNKEL (reference sequence). This CDR3 spans 16 amino acids. V was trimmed by 4 bases and J by 3 bases, leaving 16 bases between them. This CDR3 is CASSPMGGAYYNEQFF. The CDR3 region has the DNA TGTGCCAGCAGCCCGATGGGCGGGGCTTACTACAATGAGCAGTTCTTC.

This clonotype was recorded only once. The chain recombines TRBV5-1 with TRBJ2-1, with 9 positions matching TRBD2. J gave up 0 bases and V 4 bases, and 17 bases lay outside the gene matches. The CDR3 has 20 residues. CDR1 is SGHRS and CDR2 is YFSETQ in the germline V gene. Written as DNA, the CDR3 is TGCGCCAGCAGCATACAAACGGGACTAGCCTTGTCTAGCTCCTACAATGAGCAGTTCTTC. Its protein product is CASSIQTGLALSSSYNEQFF. The full variable domain, its missing parts supplied by reference TRBV5-1 and TRBJ2-1, is KAGVTQTPRYLIKTRGQQVTLSCSPISGHRSVSWYQQTPGQGLQFLFEYFSETQRNKGNFPGRFSGRQFSNSRSEMNVSTLELGDSALYLCASSIQTGLALSSSYNEQFFGPGTRLTVL.

The CDR3 region has the DNA TGCGCCAGCAGCTTGGTTCAGGGCTTCTACAATGAGCAGTTCTTC. Translating it yields CASSLVQGFYNEQFF. This chain uses TRBV5-1 with TRBJ2-1, with TRBD1 as a possible D gene (5 bases). With 0 bases removed from V and 3 bases from J, the gap between germline ends came to 10 bases. This CDR3 is built from 15 residues. The germline V gene encodes CDR1 SGHRS and CDR2 YFSETQ.

The sample holds many counts of this clonotype. The CDR3, as DNA: TGTGCCAGCAGTTACTCTCCCTACCCCTGGCGGACCGGGGAGCTGTTTTTT. It codes for CASSYSPYPWRTGELFF. The chain couples TRBV6-2 or TRBV6-3 to TRBJ2-2, with D hard to call. This CDR3 comprises 17 residues. Germline values: CDR1 MNHEY, CDR2 SVGEGT. The ends were cut back, 0 bases at V and 5 bases at J, with 16 bases in the middle.

The chain carries TRBV6-6 and TRBJ1-1; the D is unclear. Looked up from germline, CDR1 is MNHNY and CDR2 is SVGAGI (reference sequence). V dropped 6 bases and J dropped 2 bases, with 7 bases sitting between them. The CDR3 length is 12 residues. The CDR3 here is CASRNRNTEAFF. As DNA, the CDR3 is TGTGCCAGCAGAAATCGTAACACTGAAGCTTTCTTT.

The rearrangement links TRBV5-1 to TRBJ2-2, with D maybe TRBD2 (5 bases). This CDR3 comprises 15 residues. Looked up from germline, CDR1 is SGHRS and CDR2 is YFSETQ. The V gene lost 4 bases and the J gene lost 0 bases, with 10 bases spanning the gap. CDR3 in amino acids: CASSRSGANTGELFF. The CDR3 DNA reads as TGCGCCAGCAGCCGGAGCGGCGCGAACACCGGGGAGCTGTTTTTT.

This clonotype was observed a handful of times. This sequence joins TRBV11-2 and TRBJ2-1; 9 bases line up with TRBD1. This CDR3 is built from 15 residues. V lost 7 bases and J lost 4; bases outside the gene matches: 8. Germline V gene sequence: CDR1 SGHAT, CDR2 FQNNGV. This CDR3 reads CASIRTGAVYNEQFF. The CDR3 DNA follows: TGTGCCAGCATCCGGACAGGGGCGGTTTACAATGAGCAGTTCTTC.

This clonotype was observed a few times. The chain carries TRBV9 and TRBJ1-2, with a possible D match to TRBD1 (5 bases). The CDR3 has 15 amino acids. The ends were cut back, 1 base at V and 6 bases at J, with 16 bases in the middle. Germline V CDR1 and CDR2: SGDLS, YYNGEE. CDR3 region: CASSVSRAQFHGYTF. The CDR3 nucleotides read TGTGCCAGCAGCGTATCCAGGGCCCAATTCCATGGCTACACCTTC.

This chain joins TRBV9 and TRBJ2-7; D tentatively reads TRBD1 or TRBD2 (5 bases each). Germline V CDR1 and CDR2: SGDLS, YYNGEE. There are 14 residues in the CDR3. V gave up 0 bases and J gave up 6 bases, with 13 bases separating them. CDR3 in amino acids: CASSVEVGASEQYF. The CDR3 region has the DNA TGTGCCAGCAGCGTAGAGGTCGGGGCGAGCGAGCAGTACTTC.

The table lists this clonotype with many counts. The chain couples TRBV12-3 or TRBV12-4 to TRBJ1-4, with D uncertain. The germline V and J ends were trimmed by 3 bases and 7 bases, with 6 bases remaining between them. This CDR3 spans 12 amino acids. The CDR3 loop is CASSFPGEKLFF. As DNA, the CDR3 is TGTGCCAGCAGTTTTCCTGGTGAAAAACTGTTTTTT.

This clonotype turned up a few times. V gene TRBV6-1 combines with J gene TRBJ2-1, with 8 bases aligning to TRBD2. The CDR3 loop spans 16 amino acids. Germline values: CDR1 MNHNS, CDR2 SASEGT. J lost 4 bases, V lost 6 bases, and 11 bases had no gene match. The CDR3 loop reads CASRDSGTPLYNEQFF. The CDR3 DNA is TGTGCCAGCAGGGATAGCGGGACGCCTCTTTACAATGAGCAGTTCTTC.

This clonotype showed up many times. The V and J genes are TRBV29-1 and TRBJ2-3; the D is unclear. Germline V gene lookup returns CDR1 SQVTM and CDR2 ANQGSEA. The CDR3 runs 14 residues. For the CDR3, the DNA is TGCACCCATTCGGGCGGATCTAGCACAGATACGCAGTATTTT. Protein sequence: CTHSGGSSTDTQYF.

The CDR3 DNA follows: TGCAGTGTTCGACTAGTAAGTCAGCCCCAGCATTTT. This translates into CSVRLVSQPQHF. This rearrangement joins TRBV20-1 to TRBJ1-5; D gene unclear. V was cut by 7 bases and J by 6 bases, with 13 bases left in between. CDR1 is DFQATT and CDR2 is SNEGSKA in the germline V gene (reference sequence). The CDR3 is 12 residues long.

The V and J genes are TRBV4-3 and TRBJ2-1; the match to TRBD2 covers 12 bases. The germline gives CDR1 LGHNA, CDR2 YSLEER. This CDR3 has 17 residues. V was clipped by 2 bases and J by 13 bases; unmatched bases: 15. The CDR3 reads CASSQLLGLAGTGAQFF. The CDR3 nucleotides read TGCGCCAGCAGCCAACTACTCGGACTAGCGGGGACAGGGGCCCAGTTCTTC.

J is TRBJ1-5 and V is TRBV7-9; possibly TRBD1 for D (5 bases). There are 15 residues in the CDR3. V was clipped by 0 bases and J by 2 bases, with 8 bases between them. Germline-derived CDR1 and CDR2 are SEHNR and FQNEAQ (reference sequence). The chain's CDR3 is CASSLAVTGNQPQHF. In DNA form, the CDR3 reads TGTGCCAGCAGCTTAGCGGTGACAGGCAATCAGCCCCAGCATTTT.

This clonotype came up many times. The chain joins TRBV20-1 to TRBJ2-2; the D gene could be TRBD1 or TRBD2 (5 bases each). This CDR3 spans 14 amino acids. With 0 bases removed from V and 7 bases from J, the gap between germline ends came to 12 bases. CDR1 and CDR2 (germline): DFQATT, SNEGSKA (reference sequence). The CDR3 reads CSARDFRGVGELFF. CDR3 DNA: TGCAGTGCTAGAGATTTCCGAGGGGTCGGGGAGCTGTTTTTT.

The CDR3 is CASSYSPLTGLMNTGELFF. Written as DNA, the CDR3 is TGTGCCAGCAGTTACTCACCGCTGACAGGGCTGATGAACACCGGGGAGCTGTTTTTT. The rearrangement uses TRBV6-5 and TRBJ2-2; 7 bases map to TRBD1. The CDR3 runs to 19 residues. V was clipped by 0 bases and J by 1 base; unmatched bases: 11. Germline CDR1 and CDR2: MNHEY and SVGAGI.

The table lists this clonotype with a few counts. CDR3 protein: CASPPVSVSSTDTQYF. CDR3 sequence (DNA): TGTGCCAGCCCACCCGTTTCGGTCTCTAGCACAGATACGCAGTATTTT. The chain employs TRBV28 and TRBJ2-3; unclear D gene. Germline V CDR1 and CDR2: MDHEN, SYDVKM. V dropped 8 bases and J dropped 0 bases, with 18 bases sitting between them. The CDR3 is made up of 16 amino acids. Combining the CDR3 with reference TRBV28 and TRBJ2-3 gives the whole variable domain DVKVTQSSRYLVKRTGEKVFLECVQDMDHENMFWYRQDPGLGLRLIYFSYDVKMKEKGDIPEGYSVSREKKERFSLILESASTNQTSMYLCASPPVSVSSTDTQYFGPGTRLTVL.

This clonotype was detected a few times. The V gene is TRBV11-1, the J gene TRBJ2-1; D may be TRBD2 (7 bases). With 2 bases removed from V and 5 bases from J, the gap between germline ends came to 10 bases. Germline-derived CDR1 and CDR2 are SGHAT and FQDESV (reference sequence). This CDR3 is built from 14 residues. CDR3 sequence (DNA): TGTGCCAGCAGCTTACCGGGGGGCCACAATGAGCAGTTCTTC. This gives the protein CASSLPGGHNEQFF.

This clonotype came up a few times. The CDR3 region is CASSYSISTGRADTQYF. The DNA for the CDR3 is TGTGCCAGCAGTTACTCGATTTCGACAGGGAGGGCAGATACGCAGTATTTT. The chain combines TRBV6-5 with TRBJ2-3; either TRBD1 or TRBD2 may supply D (7 bases each). V was clipped by 0 bases and J by 4 bases, with 17 bases between them. Germline-derived CDR1 and CDR2 are MNHEY and SVGAGI. This CDR3 is built from 17 residues.

V is TRBV4-2 and J is TRBJ2-7; 11 bases line up with TRBD2. The CDR3 totals 15 residues. Germline CDR1 and CDR2: LGHNA and YNFKEQ. After removal of 2 bases from V and 6 bases from J, the junction contained 6 bases not matched to a gene. The CDR3: CASSQIAGGPAEQYF. The CDR3 DNA reads TGTGCCAGCAGCCAAATAGCGGGAGGGCCTGCCGAGCAGTACTTC.